The clone carrying this T cell receptor (beta chain) occurred a few times. This sample is drawn from a study of PD-L1 blockade in urothelial cancer. At the level of the study: Researchers looked at the blood 3 weeks (second dose) and 6 weeks after treatment began.

J gave up 2 bases and V 3 bases, and 5 bases lay outside the gene matches. CDR3 length: 15 amino acids. Germline V lookup: CDR1 MGHDK, CDR2 SYGVNS. TCRdb's copy holds only in-frame clones and misses some; the assay was immunoSEQ multiplex PCR. The repertoire has tens of thousands of clones, 84% of them found once; the top ten carry roughly 5%. The chain couples TRBV25-1 to TRBJ2-7; the match to TRBD1 covers 9 bases. The sequence derives from a man between 40 and 49 years old with urothelial cancer. The specimen comprised PBMCs, sampled around atezolizumab (anti-PD-L1) treatment. The CDR3 region has the DNA TGTGCCAGCAGTGAGACAGGGGGGGCCACCTACGAGCAGTACTTC. This encodes CASSETGGATYEQYF.